This record concerns one TCR beta chain sequence. Clones were sequenced by immunoSEQ multiplex PCR, and TCRdb holds only the in-frame ones, with some missing. The sample shows under 150,000 clones, 85% of them seen only once. This specimen comes from a study of blood T cell repertoires in COVID-19. Study-level background: Italy, Spain and the United States were the sources of the convalescent and acute COVID-19 samples.

Germline V lookup: CDR1 MNHEY, CDR2 SVGAGI. The CDR3 length is 14 residues. Trimming took 7 bases from V and 4 from J, leaving 16 bases between them. This TCR was recovered from a human donor in a cohort sampled during active COVID-19. The sequenced sample was peripheral blood. The V gene is TRBV6-5, the J gene TRBJ1-2; D unresolved. The chain's CDR3 is CASTGGSRPYGYTF. The CDR3 DNA reads TGTGCCAGCACCGGCGGAAGTCGACCCTATGGCTACACCTTC.